This T cell receptor (beta chain) was profiled in a study of T cell changes during pregnancy in multiple sclerosis. V was cut by 4 bases and J by 3 bases, with 9 bases left in between. Germline V gene data show CDR1 as MDHEN and CDR2 as SYDVKM. CDR3 length: 13 amino acids. Clones were read by immunoSEQ multiplex PCR, and TCRdb kept only the in-frame ones, dropping some. The sample gives just over 90,000 clones, 90% to 95% of which show up once; over 1.5% is in the top ten. This specimen consisted of peripheral blood, obtained after pregnancy. The chain links TRBV28 to TRBJ1-2; no clear D gene. The TCR sequence derives from a female donor in good health, enrolled as a control in a pregnancy study. The CDR3 is CASSSSRDYGYTF. DNA for the CDR3: TGTGCCAGCAGTTCATCCCGGGACTATGGCTACACCTTC.